The 9 T cell receptor beta chains given below trace back to one sample, sequenced in a study of blood T cell repertoires in COVID-19. This table comes from immunoSEQ multiplex PCR, and its TCRdb copy is limited to in-frame clones, with some not included. The data hold more than 95,000 clones, with over 55% observed a single time. Sequenced: peripheral blood. The source of these receptors is a woman between 65 and 79 years old with acute or convalescent COVID-19.

This clone was counted many times. The gene calls are TRBV7-8 and TRBJ2-5; 9 bases match TRBD1. This CDR3 is built from 14 residues. Germline assignment: CDR1 SGHVS and CDR2 FQNEAQ. V dropped 8 bases and J dropped 4; count of bases not matched to a gene: 8. The CDR3 is CASSPGTGTETQYF. CDR3 nucleotide sequence: TGTGCCAGCTCCCCCGGGACAGGGACAGAGACCCAGTACTTC.

The rearrangement links TRBV19 to TRBJ2-3; 9 bases agree with TRBD2. Germline CDR1 reads LNHDA; CDR2 reads SQIVND (reference sequence). This CDR3 is built from 17 residues. The V segment lost 2 bases and the J segment 5 bases; nucleotides outside the gene matches: 11. CDR3 in DNA: TGTGCCAGTAGTATAATACGAGCGGGGGGAAGGGGAGATACGCAGTATTTT. Its protein product is CASSIIRAGGRGDTQYF.

This clone showed up just a few times. The V gene is TRBV6-1, the J gene TRBJ1-4; 8 bases map to TRBD1. Trimming at V came to 2 bases and at J to 3 bases, leaving 8 bases not matched to a gene. Germline lookup yields CDR1 MNHNS and CDR2 SASEGT. The CDR3 sequence is 17 residues long. Here the CDR3 DNA reads TGTGCCAGCAGTGAAAAGGGCAGGGGGCAGTCTAATGAAAAACTGTTTTTT. Translating gives CASSEKGRGQSNEKLFF.

The chain links TRBV30 to TRBJ1-1; 8 bases agree with TRBD1. The CDR3 spans 15 residues. Looked up from germline, CDR1 is GTSNPN and CDR2 is SVGIG (reference sequence). The V gene end was trimmed by 0 bases and the J gene end by 9 bases; junction bases not matched to a gene: 12. In DNA form, the CDR3 reads TGTGCCTGGAGTGTATCGACGGGACAGGCTGTAAAAGCTTTCTTT. Amino acids: CAWSVSTGQAVKAFF.

The chain employs TRBV5-1 and TRBJ1-1; 8 nucleotides agree with TRBD1. The CDR3 covers 14 residues. The germline V gene has CDR1 SGHRS and CDR2 YFSETQ. Trimming cost V 3 bases and J 1 base; bases outside gene matches: 2. Written as DNA, the CDR3 is TGCGCCAGCAGCTCGGACAGGGAGAACACTGAAGCTTTCTTT. Translated: CASSSDRENTEAFF.

The sample holds many counts of this clone. The J gene is TRBJ1-1, the V gene TRBV28; the D gene is possibly TRBD1 (6 bases). The germline V gene encodes CDR1 MDHEN and CDR2 SYDVKM. CDR3 length equals 13 residues. The V end was cut by 6 bases, the J end by 10 bases, with 18 bases between. The CDR3 DNA sequence: TGTGCCAGCAGCTCCGCGGGAGGGGGAGGAGCTTTCTTT. Residues: CASSSAGGGGAFF.

The chain recombines TRBV28 with TRBJ1-1; TRBD1 is a possible D gene (6 bases). The germline CDR1 and CDR2 sequences are MDHEN and SYDVKM. The CDR3 loop spans 11 amino acids. Trimming pared 4 bases from V and 8 bases from J, leaving 8 bases between. The CDR3 reads CASSYTGEAFF. In DNA, the CDR3 is TGTGCCAGCAGTTACACAGGGGAAGCTTTCTTT. Variable domain in full (rest from reference TRBV28 and TRBJ1-1): DVKVTQSSRYLVKRTGEKVFLECVQDMDHENMFWYRQDPGLGLRLIYFSYDVKMKEKGDIPEGYSVSREKKERFSLILESASTNQTSMYLCASSYTGEAFFGQGTRLTVV.

The chain has TRBV7-9 and TRBJ2-1; 10 bases are shared with TRBD2. This CDR3 contains 15 residues. The germline V gene encodes CDR1 SEHNR and CDR2 FQNEAQ (reference sequence). The V and J ends lost 6 bases and 0 bases, in that order; junction bases with no gene match: 2. DNA for the CDR3: TGTGCCAGCAGATCTAGCGGGAGCTCCTACAATGAGCAGTTCTTC. Translating gives CASRSSGSSYNEQFF.

CDR3 nucleotides: TGTGCCAGCTCATGGGACAGGGGTGTGGGCTACACCTTC. This codes for CASSWDRGVGYTF. The chain carries TRBV18 and TRBJ1-2, with 10 bases lining up with TRBD1. The CDR3 runs to 13 residues. With V trimmed by 5 bases and J by 8 bases, 5 bases remained unmatched. Germline CDR1 reads KGHSH; CDR2 reads LQKENI.